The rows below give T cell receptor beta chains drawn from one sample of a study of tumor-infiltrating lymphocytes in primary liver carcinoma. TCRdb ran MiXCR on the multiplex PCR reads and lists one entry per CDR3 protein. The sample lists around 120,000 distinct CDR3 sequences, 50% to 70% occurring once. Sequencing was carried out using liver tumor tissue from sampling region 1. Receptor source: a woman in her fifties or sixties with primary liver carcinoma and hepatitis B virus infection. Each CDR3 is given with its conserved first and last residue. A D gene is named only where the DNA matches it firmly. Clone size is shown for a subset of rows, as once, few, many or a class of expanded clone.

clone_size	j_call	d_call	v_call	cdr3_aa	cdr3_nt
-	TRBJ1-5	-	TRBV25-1	CVSSEVDQPQHF	TGTGTCAGCAGTGAAGTCGATCAGCCCCAGCATTTT
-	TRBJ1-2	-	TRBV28	CASKGQGKYGYTF	TGTGCCAGCAAAGGTCAGGGGAAGTATGGCTACACCTTC
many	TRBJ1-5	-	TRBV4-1	CASSQEAYSNQPQHF	TGCGCCAGCAGCCAAGAGGCGTACAGCAATCAGCCCCAGCATTTT
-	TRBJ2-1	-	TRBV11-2	CVSSPGGSSNERFF	TGTGTCAGCAGCCCTGGGGGCAGTTCCAATGAGCGGTTCTTC
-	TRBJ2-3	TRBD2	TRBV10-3	CAISESSSGSTLDTQYF	TGTGCCATCAGTGAGTCGTCTAGCGGGAGTACTCTAGATACGCAGTATTTT
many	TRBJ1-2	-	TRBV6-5	CASSFTRSWGYTF	TGTGCCAGCAGCTTCACCCGGTCGTGGGGCTACACCTTC
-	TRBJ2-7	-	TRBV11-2	CASSLVGSSSVEQYF	TGTGCCAGCAGCTTAGTAGGCTCTTCTAGCGTCGAGCAGTACTTT
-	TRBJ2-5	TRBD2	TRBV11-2	CASSRRLAGSQETQYF	TGTGCCAGCAGCAGGAGACTAGCGGGCTCCCAAGAGACCCAGTACTTC
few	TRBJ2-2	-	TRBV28	CASTYGTPRTGELFF	TGTGCCAGCACCTATGGGACCCCCCGGACCGGGGAGCTGTTTTTT
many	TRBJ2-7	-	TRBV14	CASSPANYEQYF	TGTGCCAGCAGCCCAGCCAACTACGAGCAGTACTTC
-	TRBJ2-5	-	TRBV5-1	CASSLAAGRETQYF	TGCGCCAGCAGCTTGGCCGCAGGACGGGAGACCCAGTACTTC
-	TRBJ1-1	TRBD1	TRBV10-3	CAISARDSRNTEAFF	TGTGCCATCAGTGCTCGGGACAGCAGGAACACTGAAGCTTTCTTT
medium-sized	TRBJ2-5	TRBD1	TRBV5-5	CASSFTDRAPGTQYF	TGTGCCAGCAGCTTCACTGACAGGGCCCCCGGGACCCAGTACTTC
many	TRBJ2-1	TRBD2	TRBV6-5	CASSPQGTSGHNEQFF	TGTGCCAGCAGCCCGCAAGGGACTAGCGGACACAATGAGCAGTTCTTC
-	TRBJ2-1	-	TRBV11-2	CASNLDEVGAVYNEQFF	TGTGCCAGCAACTTAGATGAGGTGGGAGCGGTATACAATGAGCAGTTTTTC
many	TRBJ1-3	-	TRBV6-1	CASRRGLSGNTIYF	TGTGCCAGCAGACGGGGCCTCTCTGGAAACACCATATATTTT
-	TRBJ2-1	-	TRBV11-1	CASIFGMDNERFF	TGTGCCAGCATCTTCGGCATGGATAATGAGCGGTTCTTC
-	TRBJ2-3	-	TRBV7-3	CASSNGLDRDTQYF	TGTGCCAGCAGCAATGGACTGGACAGAGATACGCAGTATTTT
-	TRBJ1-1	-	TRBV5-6	CARSFPANTEAFF	TGTGCCAGGAGCTTCCCTGCGAACACTGAGGCTTTCTTT
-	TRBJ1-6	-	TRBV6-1	CASGIANSSLRF	TGTGCCAGCGGAATCGCGAATTCATCCCTCCGCTTT
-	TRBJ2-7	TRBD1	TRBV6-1	CASRGGQVFHEQHF	TGTGCCAGCAGGGGGGGACAGGTATTCCACGAGCAGCACTTC
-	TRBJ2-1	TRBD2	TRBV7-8	CASSQRGAREQFF	TGTGCCAGCAGCCAGCGGGGGGCTAGGGAGCAGTTCTTC
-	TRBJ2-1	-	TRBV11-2	CTSNWTRGSHVFF	TGTACCAGCAACTGGACTCGGGGGAGTCATGTCTTCTTC
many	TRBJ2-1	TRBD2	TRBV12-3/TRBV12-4	CASTGTSGSNSEQFF	TGTGCCAGCACCGGGACTAGCGGGAGTAATAGTGAGCAGTTCTTC
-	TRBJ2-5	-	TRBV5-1	CASSLMGGTQYF	TGCGCCAGCAGCTTGATGGGGGGGACCCAGTACTTC
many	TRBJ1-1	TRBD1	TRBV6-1	CASKQGALSGVRAAFF	TGTGCCAGTAAACAGGGGGCCCTTTCGGGAGTTCGAGCAGCTTTCTTT
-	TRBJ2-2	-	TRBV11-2	CASSSSECRNTGELFF	TGTGCCAGCAGCAGTAGCGAGTGTCGTAACACCGGGGAGCTGTTTTTT
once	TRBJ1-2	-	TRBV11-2	CARSSPATDNHGYTF	TGTGCCAGAAGCTCACCCGCGACCGACAACCATGGCTACACCTTC